The T cell receptor beta chain described here comes from a study of blood T cell repertoires in COVID-19 (TCRdb year 2020). For the study in its entirety: Samples from collaborators originated in the United States, Italy and Spain and spanned both the acute and convalescent phases of COVID-19. The material from the prospective study consisted of cDNA or gDNA derived from T cells, B-cell-depleted T cells, or PBMCs. Subjects who had been exposed to COVID-19, were actively infected with it, or had recovered from it provided the deeply sampled blood TCRbeta repertoires that made up the dataset. The repertoires were released in a freely available public database intended as a resource for research on the immune response to SARS-CoV-2. Samples were obtained from the ongoing ImmuneRACE study (first 160 participants) and from roughly 1,300 subjects provided by 6 global collaborators. A de-identified subject ID, COVID-19 status, age in years and sex were almost always included in the sample metadata. Where available, HLA class I and class II types were obtained from metadata supplied by the sample provider rather than from assay-based typing. Results and caveats for the whole study, not just this receptor: How much clinical and demographic metadata was included differed by source and by participant, and the metadata was provided uncurated.

Each collaborating institution followed its own protocols to collect whole blood in K2EDTA tubes. For TCRbeta analysis, collaborators shipped samples in one of three forms: frozen whole blood, isolated PBMCs, or DNA extracted from either of those sample types. The germline V gene encodes CDR1 MNHEY and CDR2 SVGAGI. Counted from cysteine to phenylalanine, this CDR3 has 14 amino acids. The sequence is cut down to CDR3 DNA, 42 bases in frame from base 1. V and J are truncated by 5 bases and 8 bases respectively, leaving an intervening sequence of 15 bases. TCRbeta CDR3 regions were amplified from genomic DNA by means of the immunoSEQ Assay, a bias-controlled multiplex PCR. Processing in the source paper ran as follows. The number of nucleated cells in each sample was estimated by amplification of reference gene primers within the assay. To quantify the absolute abundance of each unique TCRbeta CDR3 rearrangement, sequence reads were collapsed and filtered. For each sample, productive Simpson clonality was calculated as the square root of Simpson's diversity index over productive rearrangements. Drawn from immuneACCESS, this table holds only the in-frame rearrangements with V and J called that TCRdb kept. Clones are partly lost; checked studies trace under half to an unresolved V gene and leave the rest unexplained. V, J and clone size reflect that table, while D and trimming were determined from the DNA. The sample has roughly 380,000 clones on record, over 65% of them singletons. The ten largest clones represent about 1.2% of the sample.

This clone is a singleton in its sample. The antigen this receptor binds is unknown. Per-base quality was not reported, and no clone a single base away is much larger than it. This TCR came from a human donor with acute or convalescent COVID-19. The donor label of this sample is uncertain. Sequencing was done on a sample of peripheral blood. The V and J segments used are TRBV6-5 and TRBJ1-4; the D gene is perhaps TRBD1, from 6 matching bases. The CDR3 sequence is CASSTQVGGEKLFF. In nucleotide form, the sequence is TGTGCCAGCAGTACCCAAGTAGGGGGAGAAAAACTGTTTTTT.